This T cell receptor (beta chain) was recovered during a study of T-cell reconstitution after alpha-beta-depleted transplantation in children. Construction of the TCRbeta library involved unique molecular identifiers. TCRdb reprocessed the PCR reads with MiXCR, giving one entry per CDR3 protein. Seen here are 500,000 to 600,000 distinct CDR3 sequences, roughly 30% observed once, and the top ten hold around a third. CDR1 and CDR2 (germline): DFQATT, SNEGSKA (reference sequence). Trimming cost V 3 bases and J 2 bases; bases outside gene matches: 7. This CDR3 spans 15 amino acids. Sequencing was performed on PBMCs, taken before TCRalphabeta/CD19-depleted stem cell transplant. V gene TRBV20-1 combines with J gene TRBJ2-3; 8 nucleotides align to TRBD1. The clonotype originates from a boy younger than two with Wiskott-Aldrich syndrome, due to receive a stem cell transplant. CDR3 residues: CSARETGVNTDTQYF. The CDR3 DNA sequence: TGCAGTGCTAGGGAGACAGGGGTCAACACAGATACGCAGTATTTT.